Reported below is one TCR beta chain. Its antigen is unidentified. The entry originates in a study of post-analysis software for immune sequencing data. General observations from the study: Among about 5 TRBV segments more frequent in patients than controls were TRBV5-6, TRBV5-1 and TRBV20-1.

The authors incorporated unique molecular identifiers into the TCR beta cDNA libraries. TCRdb independently ran MiXCR on the PCR reads; one entry per CDR3 protein. The sample shows over 250,000 distinct CDR3 sequences, 30% to 45% of them seen only once. Germline V gene sequence: CDR1 LNHNV, CDR2 YYDKDF (reference sequence). Trimming took 0 bases from V and 5 from J; bases not matched to a gene: 7. The CDR3 covers 16 residues. Sequenced material: blood. The TCR originated in a girl aged 5-17 years with multiple sclerosis. V usage is TRBV15 and J usage is TRBJ2-5; 9 bases agree with TRBD2. The CDR3 loop reads CATSRDPAGGGETQYF. In nucleotides, the CDR3 is TGTGCCACCAGCAGAGACCCAGCGGGAGGTGGGGAGACCCAGTACTTC.